This entry concerns a single T cell receptor (beta chain). The germline gene is not matched at one end of the junction; a read error may be the cause. This entry belongs to a study of blood T cell repertoires in COVID-19. At the level of the study: COVID-19 samples, acute and convalescent, were from the United States, Italy and Spain. PBMCs, B-cell-depleted T cells, or T cells were the source of the cDNA or gDNA that made up the material.

While infection was still active, Seattle patients were enrolled and then followed longitudinally. CDR3 size: 11 residues. Per the germline V gene, CDR1 is MNHNY and CDR2 is SVGAGI (reference sequence). In the authors' methods: Estimated nucleated cell counts came from reference gene primer amplification. Sequencing used immunoSEQ multiplex PCR; TCRdb keeps in-frame clones, though not all of them. V, J and clone size are taken as reported in that table, and D and trimming were inferred from the DNA itself. The table has nearly 350,000 clones, almost 90% seen once. V is TRBV6-6 and J is TRBJ1-1, with a possible D match to TRBD1 (5 bases). Input material: peripheral blood. This clonotype was obtained from a woman in her sixties or seventies with COVID-19, enrolled during active disease. The CDR3 DNA sequence: TGTGCCAGCAAGGTGGGGGGGGGTCCTATCTTT. Its protein is CASKVGGGPIF.